The 27 T cell receptor beta chains below all came from one sample that was sequenced in a study of cytomegalovirus exposure and HLA in healthy donors. 60 Vbeta and 13 Jbeta primers were used in PCR. Sequenced by immunoSEQ multiplex PCR; TCRdb stores in-frame clones only, minus some. The table lists about 170,000 clones, about 75% of them singletons. Sequences were obtained from PBMCs. The receptors stem from a female donor in good health and CMV-seronegative.

The chain links TRBV7-6 to TRBJ2-3; 9 bases align to TRBD1. CDR1 is SGHVS and CDR2 is FNYEAQ in the germline V gene. The CDR3 runs 16 residues. V lost 1 base to trimming and J lost 5 bases; unmatched junction nucleotides: 7. For the CDR3, the DNA is TGTGCCAGCAGCTTAGGGACCGGGACAGGGAGAGATACGCAGTATTTT. Its translation: CASSLGTGTGRDTQYF.

The genes are TRBV19 and TRBJ1-2; D is ambiguous. Germline V gene sequence: CDR1 LNHDA, CDR2 SQIVND (reference sequence). This CDR3 has 14 residues. Trimming pared 7 bases from V and 7 bases from J, leaving 19 bases between. CDR3 in DNA: TGTGCCAGTACCCTAGGAGGGAGGTCGGGTGGCTACACCTTC. Amino acid sequence: CASTLGGRSGGYTF. The full variable domain, with the rest looked up from reference TRBV19 and TRBJ1-2, is DGGITQSPKYLFRKEGQNVTLSCEQNLNHDAMYWYRQDPGQGLRLIYYSQIVNDFQKGDIAEGYSVSREKKESFPLTVTSAQKNPTAFYLCASTLGGRSGGYTFGSGTRLTVV.

The genes are TRBV11-2 and TRBJ1-1, with a tentative D call TRBD1 (5 bases). There are 12 residues in the CDR3. Per germline, CDR1 SGHAT and CDR2 FQNNGV. V was cut by 2 bases and J by 5 bases, with 6 bases left in between. CDR3 sequence (DNA): TGTGCCAGCAGCTTACGGGGGACTGAAGCTTTCTTT. This encodes CASSLRGTEAFF.

The chain is built from TRBV5-6 and TRBJ2-5; 7 bases are shared with TRBD1. The end of the DNA fits TRBJ2-7 better, so the J call may be wrong. CDR1 and CDR2 from the germline V gene are SGHDT and YYEEEE. The CDR3 length is 15 residues. Written as DNA, the CDR3 is TGTGCCAGCAGCTTGATAGACAGGGCGCGCAACGAGCAGTACTTC. Its protein is CASSLIDRARNEQYF.

The chain is built from TRBV5-4 and TRBJ2-7, with D possibly TRBD2 on 6 matching bases. The CDR3 has 13 residues. The V gene's germline CDR1 is SGHNT and CDR2 YYREEE (reference sequence). Trimming left V 4 bases short and J 4 bases short, with 12 bases between. CDR3 sequence (DNA): TGTGCCAGCAGCATGGGACTTCCATACGAGCAGTACTTC. It yields the protein CASSMGLPYEQYF.

The genes are TRBV19 and TRBJ1-5, with 7 nucleotides matching TRBD1. CDR1 and CDR2 from the germline V gene are LNHDA and SQIVND (reference sequence). The CDR3 is made up of 14 amino acids. J lost 2 bases, V lost 5 bases, and 3 bases had no gene match. CDR3 sequence reads: CASSPGQGNQPQHF. CDR3 bases: TGTGCCAGTAGTCCCGGACAGGGCAATCAGCCCCAGCATTTT. Filled out from reference TRBV19 and TRBJ1-5, the complete variable domain reads DGGITQSPKYLFRKEGQNVTLSCEQNLNHDAMYWYRQDPGQGLRLIYYSQIVNDFQKGDIAEGYSVSREKKESFPLTVTSAQKNPTAFYLCASSPGQGNQPQHFGDGTRLSIL.

The chain recombines TRBV9 with TRBJ1-2; D is undetermined. This CDR3 contains 12 residues. CDR1 and CDR2 from the germline V gene are SGDLS and YYNGEE. The ends were cut back, 4 bases at V and 4 bases at J, with 8 bases in the middle. CDR3 sequence (DNA): TGTGCCAGCAGCCCGCCGGGCTATGGCTACACCTTC. Translated: CASSPPGYGYTF.

V is TRBV5-1 and J is TRBJ2-3; possible D gene TRBD2, 6 bases. Germline CDR1 SGHRS, CDR2 YFSETQ. V dropped 0 bases and J dropped 2 bases, with 19 bases sitting between them. There are 18 residues in the CDR3. CDR3 nucleotide sequence: TGCGCCAGCAGCTTGGCCACCGCGGGACTCGCCCACACAGATACGCAGTATTTT. Protein product: CASSLATAGLAHTDTQYF.

CDR3 amino acids: CASSPPIAGSGRNEQFF. The CDR3, as DNA: TGTGCCAGCAGCCCGCCTATCGCCGGGAGTGGGCGGAATGAGCAGTTCTTC. This chain connects TRBV5-4 to TRBJ2-1; TRBD2 is a possible D gene (6 bases). This CDR3 has 17 amino acids. Trimming took off 4 bases at V and 7 bases at J, with 24 bases between the two ends. Germline CDR1 SGHNT, CDR2 YYREEE (reference sequence). Together with reference TRBV5-4 and TRBJ2-1, the CDR3 gives the full variable domain: ETGVTQSPTHLIKTRGQQVTLRCSSQSGHNTVSWYQQALGQGPQFIFQYYREEENGRGNFPPRFSGLQFPNYSSELNVNALELDDSALYLCASSPPIAGSGRNEQFFGPGTRLTVL.

The chain uses TRBV5-1 and TRBJ2-5; TRBD2 aligns across 7 bases. This CDR3 has 14 residues. Looked up from germline, CDR1 is SGHRS and CDR2 is YFSETQ. Trimming at V came to 4 bases and at J to 5 bases, leaving 8 bases not matched to a gene. CDR3 in amino acids: CASSVPSGGETQYF. The CDR3 DNA sequence: TGCGCCAGCAGCGTACCTAGCGGAGGGGAGACCCAGTACTTC.

The V gene is TRBV15, the J gene TRBJ1-2, with 8 nucleotides matching TRBD1. Germline V gene sequence: CDR1 LNHNV, CDR2 YYDKDF (reference sequence). This CDR3 has 15 residues. The V segment lost 0 bases and the J segment 5 bases; nucleotides outside the gene matches: 5. This chain's CDR3 is CATSRDGRGHYGYTF. The CDR3 coding sequence is TGTGCCACCAGCAGAGATGGCAGGGGGCATTATGGCTACACCTTC.

This clone was recorded only once. DNA for the CDR3: TGTGCCAGCAGGAGGAGCCGAAGCGAGCAGTACTTC. Protein: CASRRSRSEQYF. V gene TRBV6-5 combines with J gene TRBJ2-7; D uncertain. This CDR3 contains 12 residues. Germline loops: CDR1 MNHEY, CDR2 SVGAGI. The V gene lost 6 bases and the J gene lost 6 bases, with 12 bases spanning the gap.

The gene calls are TRBV19 and TRBJ1-1; TRBD1 matches at 8 bases. This CDR3 comprises 13 residues. V lost 6 bases to trimming and J lost 8 bases; unmatched junction nucleotides: 8. Germline assignment: CDR1 LNHDA and CDR2 SQIVND (reference sequence). This CDR3 is CASSLRDRSEAFF. In DNA form, the CDR3 reads TGTGCCAGTAGCCTCCGGGACAGGTCGGAAGCTTTCTTT.

The CDR3 spells CASSVGPGGQETQYF. The CDR3 coding sequence is TGTGCCAGCAGCGTGGGGCCGGGGGGACAAGAGACCCAGTACTTC. J is TRBJ2-5 and V is TRBV5-4; 7 nucleotides align to TRBD2. Germline trimming cut 4 bases from V and 2 bases from J; bases unmatched to any gene: 8. The CDR3 spans 15 residues. CDR1 and CDR2 (germline): SGHNT, YYREEE (reference sequence).

This clone was counted only a few times. The chain uses TRBV6-6 and TRBJ2-7; TRBD1 is a possible D gene (6 bases). Germline V gene data show CDR1 as MNHNY and CDR2 as SVGAGI (reference sequence). The CDR3 length is 13 residues. Trimming removed 5 bases at V and 2 bases at J, with 10 bases between. The CDR3 bases are TGTGCCAGCAGTCGTCAGGGGACCTACGAGCAGTACTTC. It is translated as CASSRQGTYEQYF.

This sequence joins TRBV2 and TRBJ2-7, with TRBD1 matching 12 bases. This CDR3 is built from 15 residues. The germline V gene encodes CDR1 SNHLY and CDR2 FYNNEI. After removal of 5 bases from V and 4 bases from J, the junction contained 6 bases not matched to a gene. Written as DNA, the CDR3 is TGTGCCAGCAGTAACCGGGACAGGGGGCAATACGAGCAGTACTTC. Protein: CASSNRDRGQYEQYF.

The CDR3 nucleotides read TGTGCCAGCAGCCGTAGCGGGAGAAGCACAGATACGCAGTATTTT. Encoded protein: CASSRSGRSTDTQYF. This rearrangement joins TRBV7-3 to TRBJ2-3; 9 bases are a match to TRBD2. The CDR3 loop spans 15 amino acids. Trimming cost V 5 bases and J 0 bases; bases outside gene matches: 3. Germline V gene lookup returns CDR1 SGHTA and CDR2 FQGTGA.

CDR3 sequence: CASSARGSTEAFF. In DNA form, the CDR3 reads TGTGCCAGCAGCGCCAGGGGGAGCACTGAAGCTTTCTTT. V usage is TRBV9 and J usage is TRBJ1-1, with TRBD1 matching over 7 bases. The CDR3 is 13 amino acids. Germline trimming cut 3 bases from V and 4 bases from J; bases unmatched to any gene: 3. Germline CDR1 SGDLS, CDR2 YYNGEE.

The CDR3 DNA reads TGTGCCAGCAGCTTATTCGCAGGGTTTGAAAAACTGTTTTTT. It is translated as CASSLFAGFEKLFF. The chain couples TRBV7-2 to TRBJ1-4; D may be TRBD1 (5 bases). This CDR3 comprises 14 residues. Germline loops: CDR1 SGHTA, CDR2 FQGNSA. V dropped 2 bases and J dropped 7 bases, with 11 bases sitting between them.

This sequence joins TRBV6-1 and TRBJ2-7; D perhaps matches TRBD2 (6 bases). The CDR3 consists of 15 residues. V was shortened by 8 bases and J by 0 bases, with 17 bases between the two germline ends. The germline CDR1 and CDR2 sequences are MNHNS and SASEGT. DNA for the CDR3: TGTGCCAGCGGAGGGGATATAGGGCCCTCCTACGAGCAGTACTTC. This translates into CASGGDIGPSYEQYF.

The gene calls are TRBV5-1 and TRBJ1-3, with a tentative D call TRBD1 (6 bases). CDR3 size: 16 residues. Trimming took 0 bases from V and 0 from J, leaving 10 bases between them. Germline-derived CDR1 and CDR2 are SGHRS and YFSETQ. CDR3 protein: CASSLGDTISGNTIYF. CDR3 DNA sequence: TGCGCCAGCAGCTTGGGGGACACGATCTCTGGAAACACCATATATTTT.

In this sample, this clone turned up once. V is TRBV5-4 and J is TRBJ2-7, with D possibly being TRBD1 (5 bases). V was pared by 0 bases and J by 0 bases, with 10 bases between. Germline lookup yields CDR1 SGHNT and CDR2 YYREEE (reference sequence). The CDR3 runs to 15 residues. This chain's CDR3 is CASSLAGFASYEQYF. The CDR3 nucleotides read TGTGCCAGCAGCTTGGCAGGGTTTGCCTCCTACGAGCAGTACTTC.

The chain is built from TRBV7-9 and TRBJ1-4; 7 positions match TRBD1. Trimming at V came to 3 bases and at J to 5 bases, leaving 9 bases not matched to a gene. The CDR3 length is 16 residues. Germline lookup yields CDR1 SEHNR and CDR2 FQNEAQ (reference sequence). CDR3 in DNA: TGTGCCAGCAGCTTTATAGCCTTACAGGGGAATGAAAAACTGTTTTTT. This translates into CASSFIALQGNEKLFF.

A remark on this clone: The same CDR3 is also encoded by other DNA sequences in this sample. The rearrangement joins TRBV2 to TRBJ1-1, with TRBD1 matching 7 bases. Germline assignment: CDR1 SNHLY and CDR2 FYNNEI. The ends lost 4 bases at V and 1 base at J; junction bases unmatched: 0. This CDR3 has 13 amino acids. As DNA, the CDR3 is TGTGCCAGCAGTGGACAGGGGAACACTGAAGCTTTCTTT. Translation gives CASSGQGNTEAFF. The full variable domain, in which reference TRBV2 and TRBJ1-1 provide the parts outside the CDR3, is EPEVTQTPSHQVTQMGQEVILRCVPISNHLYFYWYRQILGQKVEFLVSFYNNEISEKSEIFDDQFSVERPDGSNFTLKIRSTKLEDSAMYFCASSGQGNTEAFFGQGTRLTVV.

J is TRBJ2-3 and V is TRBV7-2; 9 bases fit TRBD1. Germline assignment: CDR1 SGHTA and CDR2 FQGNSA. The CDR3 contains 15 residues. V lost 6 bases, J lost 4 bases, and 8 bases stayed unmatched. The CDR3 spells CASRPGQGRADTQYF. As DNA, the CDR3 is TGTGCCAGCAGACCCGGACAGGGGAGGGCAGATACGCAGTATTTT.

This chain links TRBV5-5 with TRBJ2-6; maybe TRBD2 (5 bases). The CDR3 has 15 residues. Germline CDR1 is SGHKS and CDR2 is YYEKEE (reference sequence). V shed 5 bases and J shed 1 base, with 10 bases lying between them. The CDR3 here is CASRQGRSGANVLTF. The CDR3 DNA follows: TGTGCCAGCAGGCAAGGGAGATCTGGGGCCAACGTCCTGACTTTC.

V is TRBV5-4 and J is TRBJ1-2; D might be TRBD1 (6 bases). CDR1 is SGHNT, CDR2 YYREEE, per germline (reference sequence). The ends were cut back, 0 bases at V and 8 bases at J, with 11 bases in the middle. The length of the CDR3 is 13 residues. CDR3 sequence reads: CASSLDRAGGYTF. CDR3 sequence (DNA): TGTGCCAGCAGCTTGGACAGGGCGGGCGGCTACACCTTC.